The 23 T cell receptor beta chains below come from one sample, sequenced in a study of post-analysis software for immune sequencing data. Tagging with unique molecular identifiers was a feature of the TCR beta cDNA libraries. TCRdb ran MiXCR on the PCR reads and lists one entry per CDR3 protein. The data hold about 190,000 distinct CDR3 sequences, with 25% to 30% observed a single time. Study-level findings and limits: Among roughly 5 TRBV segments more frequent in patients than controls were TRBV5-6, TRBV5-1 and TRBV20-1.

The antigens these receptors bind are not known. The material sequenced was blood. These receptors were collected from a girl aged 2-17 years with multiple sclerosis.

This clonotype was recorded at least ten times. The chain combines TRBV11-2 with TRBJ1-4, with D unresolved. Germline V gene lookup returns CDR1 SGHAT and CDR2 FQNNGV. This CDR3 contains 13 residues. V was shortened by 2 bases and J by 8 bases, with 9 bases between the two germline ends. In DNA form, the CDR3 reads TGTGCCAGCAGCTTAAGGAACACAGAAAAACTGTTTTTT. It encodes CASSLRNTEKLFF.

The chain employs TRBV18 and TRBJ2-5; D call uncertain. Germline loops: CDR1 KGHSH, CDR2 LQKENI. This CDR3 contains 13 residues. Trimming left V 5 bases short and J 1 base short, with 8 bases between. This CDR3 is CASSTDVQETQYF. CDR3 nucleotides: TGTGCCAGCTCAACGGACGTCCAAGAGACCCAGTACTTC.

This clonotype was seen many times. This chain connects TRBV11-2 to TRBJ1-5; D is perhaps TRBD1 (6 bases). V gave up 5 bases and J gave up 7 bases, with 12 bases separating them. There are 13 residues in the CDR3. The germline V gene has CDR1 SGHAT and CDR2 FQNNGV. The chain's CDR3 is CASSQGLRQPQHF. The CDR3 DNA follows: TGTGCCAGCAGCCAGGGGTTACGACAGCCCCAGCATTTT.

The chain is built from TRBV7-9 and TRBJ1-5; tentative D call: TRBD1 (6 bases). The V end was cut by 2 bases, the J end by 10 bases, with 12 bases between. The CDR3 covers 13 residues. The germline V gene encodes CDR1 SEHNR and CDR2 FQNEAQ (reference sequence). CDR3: CASSLSRDTPQHF. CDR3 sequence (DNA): TGTGCCAGCAGCTTATCTCGGGACACCCCCCAGCATTTT.

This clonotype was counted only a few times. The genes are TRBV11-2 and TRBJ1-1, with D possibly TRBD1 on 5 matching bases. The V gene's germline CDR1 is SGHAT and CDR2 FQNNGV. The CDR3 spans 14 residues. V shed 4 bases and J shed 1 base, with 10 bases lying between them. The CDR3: CASSSPGGNTEAFF. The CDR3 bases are TGTGCCAGCAGCTCCCCCGGGGGGAACACTGAAGCTTTCTTT. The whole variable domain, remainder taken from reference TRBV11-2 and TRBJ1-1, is EAGVAQSPRYKIIEKRQSVAFWCNPISGHATLYWYQQILGQGPKLLIQFQNNGVVDDSQLPKDRFSAERLKGVDSTLKIQPAKLEDSAVYLCASSSPGGNTEAFFGQGTRLTVV.

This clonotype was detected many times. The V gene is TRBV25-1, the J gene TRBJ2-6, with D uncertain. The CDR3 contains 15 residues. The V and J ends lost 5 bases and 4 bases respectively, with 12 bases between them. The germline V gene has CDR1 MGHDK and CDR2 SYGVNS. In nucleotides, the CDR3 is TGTGCCAGCAGTCCTGCAGACTCCGGGGCCAACGTCCTGACTTTC. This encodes CASSPADSGANVLTF.

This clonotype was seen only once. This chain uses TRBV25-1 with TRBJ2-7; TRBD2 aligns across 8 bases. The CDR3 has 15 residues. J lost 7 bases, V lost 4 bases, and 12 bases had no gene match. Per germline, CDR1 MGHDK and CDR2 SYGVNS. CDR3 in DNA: TGTGCCAGCAGTGCGAGGACAGTCCGGGGGGGTGAGCAGTACTTC. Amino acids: CASSARTVRGGEQYF.

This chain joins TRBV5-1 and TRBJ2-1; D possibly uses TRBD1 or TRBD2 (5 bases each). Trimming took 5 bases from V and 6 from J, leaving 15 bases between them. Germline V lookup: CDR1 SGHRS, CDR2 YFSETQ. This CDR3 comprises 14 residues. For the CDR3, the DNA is TGCGCCAGCAGAGATGCTGGGACGATCAATGAGCAGTTCTTC. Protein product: CASRDAGTINEQFF.

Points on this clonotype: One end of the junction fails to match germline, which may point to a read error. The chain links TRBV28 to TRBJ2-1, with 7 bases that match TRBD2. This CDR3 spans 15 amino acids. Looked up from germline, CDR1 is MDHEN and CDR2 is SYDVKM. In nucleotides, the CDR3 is TGTGCCGGCAGTCCAGCTAGCGGAGACTACCATGAGCAGTTCTTC. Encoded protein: CAGSPASGDYHEQFF. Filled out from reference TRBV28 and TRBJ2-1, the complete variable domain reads DVKVTQSSRYLVKRTGEKVFLECVQDMDHENMFWYRQDPGLGLRLIYFSYDVKMKEKGDIPEGYSVSREKKERFSLILESASTNQTSMYLCAGSPASGDYHEQFFGPGTRLTVL.

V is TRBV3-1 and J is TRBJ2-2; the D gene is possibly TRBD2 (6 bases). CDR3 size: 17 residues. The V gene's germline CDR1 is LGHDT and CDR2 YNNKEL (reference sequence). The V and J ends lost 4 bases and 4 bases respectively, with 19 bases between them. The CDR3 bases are TGTGCCAGCAGCCTAATACTAGCCCCTTCGGGCACCGGGGAGCTGTTTTTT. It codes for CASSLILAPSGTGELFF.

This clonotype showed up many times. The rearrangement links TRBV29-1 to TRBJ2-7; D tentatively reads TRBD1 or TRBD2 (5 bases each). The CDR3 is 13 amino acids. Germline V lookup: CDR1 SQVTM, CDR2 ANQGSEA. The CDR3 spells CSTSGDGTYEQYF. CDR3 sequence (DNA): TGCAGTACGTCCGGGGACGGGACCTACGAGCAGTACTTC.

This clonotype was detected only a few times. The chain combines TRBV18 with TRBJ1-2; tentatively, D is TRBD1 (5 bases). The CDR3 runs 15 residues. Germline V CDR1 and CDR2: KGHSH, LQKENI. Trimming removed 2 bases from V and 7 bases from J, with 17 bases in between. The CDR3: CASSPAGTERGGYTF. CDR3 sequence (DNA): TGTGCCAGCTCACCAGCCGGGACGGAGCGGGGTGGCTACACCTTC.

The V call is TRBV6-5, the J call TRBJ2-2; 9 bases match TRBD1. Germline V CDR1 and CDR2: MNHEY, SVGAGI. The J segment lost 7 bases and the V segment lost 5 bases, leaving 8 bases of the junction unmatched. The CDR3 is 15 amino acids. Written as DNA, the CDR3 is TGTGCCAGCAGTCAATACAGGGGGCTGAACGGGGAGCTGTTTTTT. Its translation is CASSQYRGLNGELFF.

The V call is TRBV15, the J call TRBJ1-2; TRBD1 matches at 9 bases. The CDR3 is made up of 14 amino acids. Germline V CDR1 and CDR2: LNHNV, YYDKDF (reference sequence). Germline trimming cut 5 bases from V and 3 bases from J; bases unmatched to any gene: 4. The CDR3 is CATSDRQGDYGYTF. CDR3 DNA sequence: TGTGCCACCAGCGATAGACAGGGGGACTATGGCTACACCTTC. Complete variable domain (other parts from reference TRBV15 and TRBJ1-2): DAMVIQNPRYQVTQFGKPVTLSCSQTLNHNVMYWYQQKSSQAPKLLFHYYDKDFNNEADTPDNFQSRRPNTSFCFLDIRSPGLGDTAMYLCATSDRQGDYGYTFGSGTRLTVV.

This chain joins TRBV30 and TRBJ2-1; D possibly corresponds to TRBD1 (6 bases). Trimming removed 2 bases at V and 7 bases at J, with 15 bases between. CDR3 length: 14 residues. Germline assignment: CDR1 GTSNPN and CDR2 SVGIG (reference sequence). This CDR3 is CAWSPKRGWNEQFF. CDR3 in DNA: TGTGCCTGGAGTCCAAAAAGGGGGTGGAATGAGCAGTTCTTC. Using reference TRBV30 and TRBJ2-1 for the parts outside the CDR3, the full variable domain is SQTIHQWPATLVQPVGSPLSLECTVEGTSNPNLYWYRQAAGRGLQLLFYSVGIGQISSEVPQNLSASRPQDRQFILSSKKLLLSDSGFYLCAWSPKRGWNEQFFGPGTRLTVL.

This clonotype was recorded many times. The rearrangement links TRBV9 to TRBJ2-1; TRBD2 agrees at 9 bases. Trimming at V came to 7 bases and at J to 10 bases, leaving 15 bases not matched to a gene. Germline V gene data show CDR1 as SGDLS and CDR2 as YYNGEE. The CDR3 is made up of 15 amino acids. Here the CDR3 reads CASEAGGASGGEQFF. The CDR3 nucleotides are TGTGCCAGCGAGGCCGGCGGGGCAAGCGGGGGGGAGCAGTTCTTC.

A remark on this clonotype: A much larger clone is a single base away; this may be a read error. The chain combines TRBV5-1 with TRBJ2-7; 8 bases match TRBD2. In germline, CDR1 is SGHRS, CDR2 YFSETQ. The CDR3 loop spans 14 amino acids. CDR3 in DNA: TGCGCCGGCAGCTATAGCGGGACAAACTACGAGCAGTACTTC. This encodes CAGSYSGTNYEQYF.

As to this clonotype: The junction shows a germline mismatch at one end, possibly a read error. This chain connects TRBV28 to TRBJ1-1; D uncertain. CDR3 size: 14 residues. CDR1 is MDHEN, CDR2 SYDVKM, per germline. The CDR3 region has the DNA TGTGTCAGCAGCTATAGGTCCTTGAACACTGAAGCTTTCTTT. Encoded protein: CVSSYRSLNTEAFF. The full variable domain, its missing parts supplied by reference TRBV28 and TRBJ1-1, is DVKVTQSSRYLVKRTGEKVFLECVQDMDHENMFWYRQDPGLGLRLIYFSYDVKMKEKGDIPEGYSVSREKKERFSLILESASTNQTSMYLCVSSYRSLNTEAFFGQGTRLTVV.

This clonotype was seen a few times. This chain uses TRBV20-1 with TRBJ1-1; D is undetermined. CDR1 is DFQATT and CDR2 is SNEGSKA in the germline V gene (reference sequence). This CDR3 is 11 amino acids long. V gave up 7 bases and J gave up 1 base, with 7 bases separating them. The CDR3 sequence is CSESGNTEAFF. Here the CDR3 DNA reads TGCAGTGAATCGGGGAACACTGAAGCTTTCTTT.

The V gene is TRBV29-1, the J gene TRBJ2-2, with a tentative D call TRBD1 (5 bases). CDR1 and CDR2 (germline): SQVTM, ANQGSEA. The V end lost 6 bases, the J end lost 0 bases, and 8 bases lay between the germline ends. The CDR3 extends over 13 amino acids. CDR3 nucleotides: TGCAGCGTCGGACACACGAACACCGGGGAGCTGTTTTTT. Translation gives CSVGHTNTGELFF.

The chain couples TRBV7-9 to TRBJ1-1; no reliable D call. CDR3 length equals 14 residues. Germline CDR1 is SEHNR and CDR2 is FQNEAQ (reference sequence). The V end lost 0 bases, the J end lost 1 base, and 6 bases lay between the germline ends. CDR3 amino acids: CASSLAPTNTEAFF. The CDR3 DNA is TGTGCCAGCAGCTTAGCCCCAACGAACACTGAAGCTTTCTTT.

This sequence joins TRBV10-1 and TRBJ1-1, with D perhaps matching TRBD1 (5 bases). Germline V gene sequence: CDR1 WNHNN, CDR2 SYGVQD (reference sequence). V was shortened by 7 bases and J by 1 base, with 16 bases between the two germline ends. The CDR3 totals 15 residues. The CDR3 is CASTQPGTANTEAFF. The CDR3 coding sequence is TGCGCCAGCACCCAACCCGGGACCGCGAACACTGAAGCTTTCTTT.

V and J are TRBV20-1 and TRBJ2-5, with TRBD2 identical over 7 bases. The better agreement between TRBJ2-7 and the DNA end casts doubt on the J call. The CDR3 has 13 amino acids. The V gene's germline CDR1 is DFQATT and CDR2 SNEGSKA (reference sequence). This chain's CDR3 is CSASGREVDEQYF. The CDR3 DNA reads TGCAGTGCCAGCGGCCGGGAGGTGGACGAGCAGTACTTC.